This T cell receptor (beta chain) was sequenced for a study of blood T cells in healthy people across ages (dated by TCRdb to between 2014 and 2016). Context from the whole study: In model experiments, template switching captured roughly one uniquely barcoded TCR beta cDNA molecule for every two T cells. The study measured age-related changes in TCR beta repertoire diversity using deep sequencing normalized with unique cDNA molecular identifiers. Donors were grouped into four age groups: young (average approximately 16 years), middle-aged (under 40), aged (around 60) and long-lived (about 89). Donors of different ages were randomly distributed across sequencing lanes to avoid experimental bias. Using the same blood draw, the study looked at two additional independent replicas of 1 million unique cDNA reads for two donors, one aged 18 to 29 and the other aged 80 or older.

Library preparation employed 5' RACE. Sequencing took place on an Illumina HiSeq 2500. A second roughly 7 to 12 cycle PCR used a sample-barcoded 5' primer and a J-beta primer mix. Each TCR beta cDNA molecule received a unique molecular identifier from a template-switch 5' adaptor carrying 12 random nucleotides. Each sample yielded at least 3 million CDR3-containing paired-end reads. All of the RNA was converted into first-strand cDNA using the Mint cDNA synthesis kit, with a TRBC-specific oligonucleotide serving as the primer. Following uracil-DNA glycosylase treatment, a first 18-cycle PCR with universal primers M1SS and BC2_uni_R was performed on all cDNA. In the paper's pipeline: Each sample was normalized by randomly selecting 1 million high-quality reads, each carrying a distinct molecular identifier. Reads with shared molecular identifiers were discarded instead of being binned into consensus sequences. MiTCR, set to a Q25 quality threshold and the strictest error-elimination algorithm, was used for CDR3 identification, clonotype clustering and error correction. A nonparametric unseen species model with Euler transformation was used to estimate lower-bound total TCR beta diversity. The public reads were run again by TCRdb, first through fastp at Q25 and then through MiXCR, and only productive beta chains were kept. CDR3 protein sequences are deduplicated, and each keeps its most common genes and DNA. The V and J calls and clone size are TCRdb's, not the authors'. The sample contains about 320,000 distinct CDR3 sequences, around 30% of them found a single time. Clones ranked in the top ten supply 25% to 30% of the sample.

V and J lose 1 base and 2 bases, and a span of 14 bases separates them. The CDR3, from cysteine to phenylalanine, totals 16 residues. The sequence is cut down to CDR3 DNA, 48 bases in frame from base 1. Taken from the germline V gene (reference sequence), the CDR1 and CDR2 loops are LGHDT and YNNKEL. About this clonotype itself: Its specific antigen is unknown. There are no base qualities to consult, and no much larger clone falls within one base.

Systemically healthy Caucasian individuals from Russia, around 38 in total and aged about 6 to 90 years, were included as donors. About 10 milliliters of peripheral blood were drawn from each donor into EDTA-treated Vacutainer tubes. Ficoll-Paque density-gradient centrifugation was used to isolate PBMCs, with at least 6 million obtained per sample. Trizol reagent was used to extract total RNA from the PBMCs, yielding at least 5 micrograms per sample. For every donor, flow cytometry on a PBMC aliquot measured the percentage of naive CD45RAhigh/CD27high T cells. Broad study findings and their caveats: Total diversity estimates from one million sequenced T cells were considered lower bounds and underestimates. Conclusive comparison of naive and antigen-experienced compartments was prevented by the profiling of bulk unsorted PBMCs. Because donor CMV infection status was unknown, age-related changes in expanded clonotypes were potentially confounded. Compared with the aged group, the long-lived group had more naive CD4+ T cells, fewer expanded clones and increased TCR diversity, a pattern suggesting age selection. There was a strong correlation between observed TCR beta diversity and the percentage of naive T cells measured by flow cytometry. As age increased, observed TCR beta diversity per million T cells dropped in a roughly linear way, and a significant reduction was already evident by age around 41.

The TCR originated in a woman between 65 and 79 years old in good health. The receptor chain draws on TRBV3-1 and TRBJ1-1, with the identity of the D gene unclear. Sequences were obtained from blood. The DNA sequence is TGTGCCAGCAGCCAAGGCCTGGAGCGTGGAAACACTGAAGCTTTCTTT. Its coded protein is CASSQGLERGNTEAFF.